A selection of T cell receptor beta chains follows, all from one sample in a study of blood T cells in healthy people across ages. Via MiXCR, TCRdb re-called the 5' RACE reads, giving one row per CDR3 protein. The data show 700,000 to 950,000 distinct CDR3 sequences, 35% to 45% seen once. Material for sequencing was blood. The receptor set was obtained from a woman in her sixties in good health. Both conserved end residues are part of each CDR3. Fields, in order: clone size, D gene, V gene, J gene, CDR3 DNA, CDR3 protein. A D gene is named only where the DNA matches it firmly. Some rows mark clone size as missing; the rest say once, few, many or name a class of expanded clone.

once	TRBD1	TRBV5-1	TRBJ1-5	TGCGCCAGCAGCTTGGGAGACAGGGAGAGTCAGCCCCAGCATTTT	CASSLGDRESQPQHF
many	NA	TRBV29-1	TRBJ2-5	TGCAGCGTTGAAGGTCCGCCCCAAGAGACCCAGTACTTC	CSVEGPPQETQYF
NA	TRBD2	TRBV4-3	TRBJ2-5	TGCGCCAGCAGCCGGCGACTAGCGGGAGAATTAGAGACCCAGTACTTC	CASSRRLAGELETQYF
once	NA	TRBV18	TRBJ1-2	TGTGCCAGCTCACCAGGGACCGGACGGGACTACACCTTC	CASSPGTGRDYTF
few	TRBD2	TRBV5-1	TRBJ2-5	TGCGCCAGCCAATTCACTCCAGGGACTAGCGGGTACCAAGAGACCCAGTACTTC	CASQFTPGTSGYQETQYF
few	NA	TRBV29-1	TRBJ1-1	TGCAGCGTTGAAGTGTCCGGGATTGGAACTGAAGCTTTCTTT	CSVEVSGIGTEAFF
few	TRBD1	TRBV20-1	TRBJ1-2	TGCAGTGCCCACAGGGGGGGGAACTATGGCTACACCTTC	CSAHRGGNYGYTF
once	NA	TRBV18	TRBJ1-4	TGTGCCAGCTCAACAAACAGTAATGAAAAACTGTTTTTT	CASSTNSNEKLFF
once	TRBD1	TRBV5-1	TRBJ2-7	TGCGCCAGCAGCGGCTTTACAGGGGGCAGCGAGCAGTACTTC	CASSGFTGGSEQYF
NA	NA	TRBV12-5	TRBJ2-1	TGTGCTAGTGGCCAAGGGAATGAGCAGTTCTTC	CASGQGNEQFF